These T cell receptor beta chains were read from a single sample in a study of blood T cells in healthy people across ages. MiXCR, applied by TCRdb to the 5' RACE reads, yields one record per CDR3 protein. The sample includes some 1.4 million distinct CDR3 sequences, around 39% of them seen just once. The sample comprised blood. The receptors derive from a woman in her late teens or twenties in good health. The CDR3 runs from the conserved cysteine through the conserved F or W. The order of the fields is D gene, clone size, V gene, J gene, CDR3 protein, CDR3 DNA. D genes are given only for firm matches. Part of the rows lack a size; the others show once, few, many or a class for expanded clones.

-	few	TRBV28	TRBJ2-7	CASSLSGTSIPYEQYF	TGTGCCAGCAGTTTATCAGGGACCTCAATCCCATACGAGCAGTACTTC
-	-	TRBV15	TRBJ1-4	CATSSGSPREKLFF	TGTGCCACCAGCTCAGGGTCCCCAAGGGAAAAACTGTTTTTT
-	-	TRBV9	TRBJ1-3	CASSNVGGSGNTIYF	TGTGCCAGCAGCAACGTCGGTGGCTCTGGAAACACCATATATTTT
-	few	TRBV2	TRBJ2-6	CASRMVSSGANVLTF	TGTGCCAGCAGAATGGTTTCCTCTGGGGCCAACGTCCTGACTTTC
-	-	TRBV19	TRBJ2-4	CASRRIGPIAKNIQYF	TGTGCCAGTAGAAGGATTGGGCCGATAGCCAAAAACATTCAGTACTTC
-	-	TRBV20-1	TRBJ1-6	CSASGLQNSPLHF	TGCAGTGCTTCCGGGCTTCAAAATTCACCCCTCCACTTT
TRBD1	-	TRBV27	TRBJ1-1	CASREGQVNTEAFF	TGTGCCAGCAGGGAAGGACAGGTAAACACCGAAGCTTTCTTT
-	once	TRBV20-1	TRBJ2-5	CSASSPWGVQETLYF	TGCAGTGCTAGTTCTCCCTGGGGGGTTCAAGAGACCCTGTACTTC
-	few	TRBV6-6	TRBJ2-3	CASSYSGLASDTQYF	TGTGCCAGCAGTTACTCGGGGCTAGCATCAGATACGCAGTATTTT
-	-	TRBV7-6	TRBJ2-7	CASSLGSFGHPYEQYF	TGTGCCAGCAGCTTAGGAAGCTTTGGACACCCTTACGAGCAGTACTTC
TRBD2	few	TRBV4-2	TRBJ2-7	CASSPGQASGVYEQYF	TGTGCCAGCAGCCCAGGTCAGGCCAGCGGGGTCTACGAGCAGTACTTC
-	-	TRBV2	TRBJ2-5	CASSEQPLSGQYF	TGTGCCAGCAGTGAACAGCCCCTCTCGGGGCAGTACTTC
TRBD2	-	TRBV11-2	TRBJ2-5	CASSRPTSGWEETQYF	TGTGCCAGCAGCCGCCCGACTAGCGGGTGGGAAGAGACCCAGTACTTC
-	few	TRBV9	TRBJ2-7	CASSVEGRTNTYEQYF	TGTGCCAGCAGCGTAGAAGGCAGGACAAATACCTACGAGCAGTACTTC
-	-	TRBV20-1	TRBJ1-2	CSAPLDSWGGYTF	TGCAGTGCCCCCCTCGACTCATGGGGAGGCTACACCTTC
-	few	TRBV9	TRBJ2-1	CASSVYSSTNEQFF	TGTGCCAGCAGCGTCTATTCTTCGACCAATGAGCAGTTCTTC
-	-	TRBV21-1	TRBJ1-1	CASSNRKEAFF	TGTGCCAGCAGCAATCGGAAGGAAGCTTTCTTT
TRBD1	-	TRBV4-1	TRBJ1-5	CASSPRDRGDNQPQHF	TGCGCCAGCAGCCCCCGGGACAGGGGGGACAATCAGCCCCAGCATTTT
-	-	TRBV5-1	TRBJ2-1	CASSFQGHEQFF	TGCGCCAGCAGCTTTCAGGGCCATGAGCAGTTCTTC
-	few	TRBV20-1	TRBJ2-6	CSATLPGLSLYGANVLTF	TGCAGTGCAACCCTACCGGGACTGTCCCTTTATGGGGCCAACGTCCTGACTTTC
TRBD2	-	TRBV12-3/TRBV12-4	TRBJ2-3	CASRGTSGRADAQYF	TGTGCCAGCAGGGGGACTAGCGGCAGAGCAGATGCGCAGTATTTT
-	once	TRBV14	TRBJ1-1	CASSQVGDLTEAFF	TGTGCCAGCAGCCAAGTTGGCGACCTCACTGAAGCTTTCTTT
-	-	TRBV7-2	TRBJ2-7	CASSLVNSFYEQYF	TGTGCCAGCAGCTTAGTAAATAGCTTCTACGAGCAGTACTTC
TRBD2	-	TRBV29-1	TRBJ2-1	CSVEWGIPSGGASNEQFF	TGCAGCGTTGAATGGGGTATCCCTAGCGGGGGGGCCAGCAATGAGCAGTTCTTC
-	few	TRBV29-1	TRBJ1-2	CSAAALSYGYTF	TGCAGCGCCGCGGCGCTTAGCTATGGCTACACCTTC
TRBD1	-	TRBV2	TRBJ1-1	CASSEWGTGGGNTEAFF	TGTGCCAGCAGTGAATGGGGGACAGGGGGCGGGAACACTGAAGCTTTCTTT
TRBD1	-	TRBV27	TRBJ1-2	CASRSGQAGYGYTF	TGTGCCAGCAGGTCCGGACAGGCGGGCTATGGCTACACCTTC
-	few	TRBV15	TRBJ2-7	CATSLRGGYYEQYF	TGTGCCACCAGCCTCCGGGGTGGTTATTACGAGCAGTACTTC
-	-	TRBV5-1	TRBJ2-6	CASSSAAGANVLTF	TGCGCCAGCAGCTCCGCGGCTGGGGCCAACGTCCTGACTTTC
-	-	TRBV12-3/TRBV12-4	TRBJ2-3	CASRASWADTQYF	TGTGCCAGCAGGGCTAGCTGGGCGGATACGCAGTATTTT
TRBD1	-	TRBV27	TRBJ1-5	CASSPLTGGFNQPQHF	TGTGCCAGCAGCCCCTTGACAGGGGGTTTCAATCAGCCCCAGCATTTT
-	-	TRBV6-5	TRBJ1-5	CASSPDTFACQPQHF	TGTGCCAGCAGTCCCGACACATTTGCTTGTCAGCCCCAGCATTTT
TRBD2	few	TRBV4-1	TRBJ2-3	CASSSSRGGGPDTQYF	TGCGCCAGCAGCTCCTCCCGCGGGGGGGGGCCCGATACGCAGTATTTT
TRBD2	-	TRBV28	TRBJ2-3	CASSRLAGGPQDGTQYF	TGTGCCAGCAGCAGACTAGCGGGGGGCCCCCAGGATGGTACGCAGTATTTT
TRBD2	-	TRBV29-1	TRBJ2-1	CSVPGLAGGHQFF	TGCAGCGTCCCTGGACTAGCGGGAGGGCATCAGTTCTTC
TRBD2	many	TRBV3-1	TRBJ2-3	CASSLGLAGGPMQYF	TGTGCCAGCAGCTTAGGACTAGCGGGAGGACCGATGCAGTATTTT
-	-	TRBV6-6	TRBJ1-5	CASSYWRSGGNQPQHF	TGTGCCAGCAGTTACTGGCGGTCAGGGGGCAATCAGCCCCAGCATTTT
TRBD1	-	TRBV9	TRBJ2-2	CASSVAGTVITGELFF	TGTGCCAGCAGCGTAGCTGGGACAGTAATCACCGGGGAGCTGTTTTTT
-	-	TRBV20-1	TRBJ1-1	CSASPPHGVDTEAFF	TGCAGTGCTTCCCCTCCACACGGCGTGGACACTGAAGCTTTCTTT
-	-	TRBV19	TRBJ2-1	CATMGYNEQFF	TGTGCGACCATGGGGTACAATGAGCAGTTCTTC
-	few	TRBV7-9	TRBJ2-3	CASSFRLGAKDTQYF	TGTGCCAGCAGCTTCCGACTAGGGGCAAAGGATACGCAGTATTTT
-	-	TRBV7-9	TRBJ2-4	CASSLGSDPKQYF	TGTGCCAGCAGCTTAGGGTCTGACCCGAAGCAGTACTTC
TRBD2	few	TRBV15	TRBJ2-1	CATSRQLAPTYNEQFF	TGTGCCACCAGCAGACAACTAGCGCCTACCTACAATGAGCAGTTCTTC
TRBD1	few	TRBV12-5	TRBJ1-4	CASGSPGTGTGKLFF	TGTGCTAGTGGTTCGCCAGGGACAGGCACGGGGAAACTGTTTTTT
-	-	TRBV6-5	TRBJ1-3	CASRGGQFHSGNTIYF	TGTGCCAGCAGGGGAGGCCAGTTCCACTCTGGAAACACCATATATTTT
-	few	TRBV5-4	TRBJ2-7	CASSEAGTPYEQYF	TGTGCCAGCAGCGAGGCCGGGACTCCCTACGAGCAGTACTTC
-	medium-sized	TRBV4-1	TRBJ2-1	CASSRSAGAFQDEQFF	TGCGCCAGCAGCCGAAGTGCTGGCGCATTTCAGGATGAGCAGTTCTTC
TRBD1	-	TRBV7-2	TRBJ1-1	CASSGGRGLAEAFF	TGTGCCAGCAGCGGGGGCAGGGGGCTGGCTGAAGCTTTCTTT